This TCR beta chain was profiled in a study of CD4 T cells in relation to SARS-CoV-2 and coronaviruses. Study in general: Controls used an HIV-1 Nef peptide pool or no peptide.

Regarding the study as a whole: Monoreactive clones expanded significantly more to SARS-CoV-2 than crossreactive clones did.

The data were produced by immunoSEQ multiplex PCR, yet TCRdb's version contains in-frame clones alone and is incomplete. The sample gives around 16,000 clones, about 82% of which show up once; more than 40% is in the top ten. Unexposed donor CD4+ T cells date from about 2011-2019, before the COVID-19 pandemic. After ten to eleven days of culture, CD4+ T cells were isolated. PBMCs were plated at some 2 million per well in IL-2-containing medium. Notes on this clone: Its antigen remains unidentified.

The CDR3 loop spans 16 amino acids. The junction had 6 bases not matched to a gene; V was cut back by 4 bases and J by 1 base. Germline V CDR1 and CDR2: KGHSH, LQKENI. The sequenced material came from CD4+ T cells from PBMCs, cultured in vitro. This rearrangement joins TRBV18 to TRBJ2-3; 9 bases fit TRBD1. The sequence was obtained from a human donor in good health. CDR3 amino acids: CASSLGQGLGTDTQYF. The CDR3 region has the DNA TGTGCCAGCTCACTGGGACAGGGTTTGGGCACAGATACGCAGTATTTT. Together with reference TRBV18 and TRBJ2-3, the CDR3 gives the full variable domain: NAGVMQNPRHLVRRRGQEARLRCSPMKGHSHVYWYRQLPEEGLKFMVYLQKENIIDESGMPKERFSAEFPKEGPSILRIQQVVRGDSAAYFCASSLGQGLGTDTQYFGPGTRLTVL.